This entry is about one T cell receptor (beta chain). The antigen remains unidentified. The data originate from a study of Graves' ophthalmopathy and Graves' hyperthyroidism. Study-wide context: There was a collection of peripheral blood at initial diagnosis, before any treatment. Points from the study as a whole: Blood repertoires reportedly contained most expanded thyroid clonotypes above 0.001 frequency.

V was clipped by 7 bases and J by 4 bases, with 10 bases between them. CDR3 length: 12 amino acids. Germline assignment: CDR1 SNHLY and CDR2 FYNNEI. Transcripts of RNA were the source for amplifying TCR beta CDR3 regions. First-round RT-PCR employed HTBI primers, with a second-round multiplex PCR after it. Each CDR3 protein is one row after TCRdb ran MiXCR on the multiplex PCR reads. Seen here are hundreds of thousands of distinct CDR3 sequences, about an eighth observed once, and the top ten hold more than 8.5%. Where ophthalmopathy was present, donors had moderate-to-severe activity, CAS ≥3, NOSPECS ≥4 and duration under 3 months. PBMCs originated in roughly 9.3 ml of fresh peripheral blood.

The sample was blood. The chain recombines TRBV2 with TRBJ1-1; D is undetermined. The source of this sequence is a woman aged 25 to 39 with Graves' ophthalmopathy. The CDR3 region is CASKHGGTEAFF. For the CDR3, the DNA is TGTGCCAGCAAACACGGTGGCACTGAAGCTTTCTTT. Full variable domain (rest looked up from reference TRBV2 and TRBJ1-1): EPEVTQTPSHQVTQMGQEVILRCVPISNHLYFYWYRQILGQKVEFLVSFYNNEISEKSEIFDDQFSVERPDGSNFTLKIRSTKLEDSAMYFCASKHGGTEAFFGQGTRLTVV.